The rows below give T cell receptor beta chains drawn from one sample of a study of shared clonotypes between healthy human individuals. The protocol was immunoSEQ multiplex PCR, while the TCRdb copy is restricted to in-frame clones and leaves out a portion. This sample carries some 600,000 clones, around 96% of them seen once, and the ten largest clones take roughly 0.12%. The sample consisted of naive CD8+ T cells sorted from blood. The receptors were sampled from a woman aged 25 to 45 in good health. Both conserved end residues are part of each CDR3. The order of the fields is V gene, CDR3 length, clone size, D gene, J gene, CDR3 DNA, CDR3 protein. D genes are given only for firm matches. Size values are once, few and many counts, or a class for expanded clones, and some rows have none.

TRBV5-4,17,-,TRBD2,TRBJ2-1,TGTGCCAGCGGAACGACTAGCGGGAGTGGGGCGTACCATGAGCAGTTCTTC,CASGTTSGSGAYHEQFF
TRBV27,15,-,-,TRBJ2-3,TGTGCCAGCAGTTTTATCGGGAGGGGGCAGGATACGCAGTATTTT,CASSFIGRGQDTQYF
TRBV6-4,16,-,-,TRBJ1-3,TGTGCCAGCAGTGACAATTCGAGGTCTTCAAGAAACACCATATATTTT,CASSDNSRSSRNTIYF
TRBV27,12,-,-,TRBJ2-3,TGTGCCACTGGGGGGTGGGGAGATACGCAGTATTTT,CATGGWGDTQYF
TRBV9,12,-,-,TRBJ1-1,TGTGCCAGCAGCCAGAACGGAGGAGGAGCTTTCTTT,CASSQNGGGAFF
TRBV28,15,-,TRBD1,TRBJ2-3,TGTGCCAGCAGTGCCGGGACAGGGGGTCCAGATACGCAGTATTTT,CASSAGTGGPDTQYF
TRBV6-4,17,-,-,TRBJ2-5,TGTGCCAGCAGTTCCCCCTTTGGGGGGCAACACCAAGAGACCCAGTACTTC,CASSSPFGGQHQETQYF
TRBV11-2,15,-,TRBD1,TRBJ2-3,TGTGCCAGCACCACCGGGACAGGGGAACTTGATACGCAGTATTTT,CASTTGTGELDTQYF
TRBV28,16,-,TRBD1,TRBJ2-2,TGTGCCAGCAGTTTACCTGGGACAGCCAACACCGGGGAGCTGTTTTTT,CASSLPGTANTGELFF
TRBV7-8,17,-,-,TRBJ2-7,TGTGCCAGCAGCTTAGATTGGTCAGCCTCAGGTGTCTACGAGCAGTACTTC,CASSLDWSASGVYEQYF
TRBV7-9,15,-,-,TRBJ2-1,TGTGCCAGCAGCCCGCCGAGGAGCTCGGGGAATGAGCAGTTCTTC,CASSPPRSSGNEQFF
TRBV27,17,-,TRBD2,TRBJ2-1,TGTGCCAGCAGTTTATCCCGGGGACTAGCGGGAGTACAGGAGCAGTTCTTC,CASSLSRGLAGVQEQFF
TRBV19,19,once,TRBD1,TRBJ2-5,TGTGCCAGTAGTATAGATCCATCAAAACAGGGGGCACAGCGAGAGACCCAGTACTTC,CASSIDPSKQGAQRETQYF
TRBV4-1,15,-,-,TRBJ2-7,TGCGCCAGCAGCCAAACCGGTTGGGGTTCCTACGAGCAGTACTTC,CASSQTGWGSYEQYF
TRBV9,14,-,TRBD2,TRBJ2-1,TGTGCCAGCAGTCCAGCGGGGGCCTACAATGAGCAGTTCTTC,CASSPAGAYNEQFF
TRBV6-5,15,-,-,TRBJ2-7,TGTGCCAGCAGTTACTCGGGGACGGGGACGTACGAGCAGTACTTC,CASSYSGTGTYEQYF
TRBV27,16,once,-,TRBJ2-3,TGTGCCAGCAGCCTTATCCAGACGTCACAAAGCAATACGCAGTATTTT,CASSLIQTSQSNTQYF
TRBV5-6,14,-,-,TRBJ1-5,TGTGCCAGCGCGGAGGGCAACAACAATCAGCCCCAGCATTTT,CASAEGNNNQPQHF
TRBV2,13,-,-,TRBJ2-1,TGTGCCAGCAAGGGCTTTATCTACAATGAGCAGTTCTTC,CASKGFIYNEQFF
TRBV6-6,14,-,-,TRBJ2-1,TGTGCCAGCAGTTCGGCAGGAAACTACAATGAGCAGTTCTTC,CASSSAGNYNEQFF
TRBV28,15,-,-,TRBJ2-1,TGTGCCAGCAGTTTTGAGCGTTACTCCTACAATGAGCAGTTCTTC,CASSFERYSYNEQFF
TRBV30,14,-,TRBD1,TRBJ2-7,TGTGCCTGGAGTGCCGGGACAGGGATCTACGAGCAGTACTTC,CAWSAGTGIYEQYF
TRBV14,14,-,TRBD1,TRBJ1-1,TGTGCCAGCAGCCCGCACAGGGGATCCCCTGAAGCTTTCTTT,CASSPHRGSPEAFF
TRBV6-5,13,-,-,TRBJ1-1,TGTGCCAGCACCGTTGGGTTGAACACTGAAGCTTTCTTT,CASTVGLNTEAFF
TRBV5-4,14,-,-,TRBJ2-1,TGTGCCAGCAGCTTGAGGGGAGGTATTAATGAGCAGTTCTTC,CASSLRGGINEQFF
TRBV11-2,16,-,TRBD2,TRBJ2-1,TGTGCCAGCAGACATCCGGGACTAGCGGGAGATGGTGAGCAGTTCTTC,CASRHPGLAGDGEQFF
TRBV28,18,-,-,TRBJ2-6,TGTGCCAGCAGTTTAGTAGACAGGACCACCTCTGGGGCCAACGTCCTGACTTTC,CASSLVDRTTSGANVLTF
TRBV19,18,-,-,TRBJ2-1,TGTGCCAGTAGTGGTGACGCTTGGGCCTTTGCCTCCTACAATGAGCAGTTCTTC,CASSGDAWAFASYNEQFF
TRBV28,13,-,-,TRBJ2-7,TGTGCCAGCAGTTTCGGGCCGACCTACGAGCAGTACTTC,CASSFGPTYEQYF
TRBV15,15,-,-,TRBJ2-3,TGTGCCACCAGCAGACCGGACTTGCCTACAGATACGCAGTATTTT,CATSRPDLPTDTQYF
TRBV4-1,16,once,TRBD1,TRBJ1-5,TGCGCCAGCAGCCCAGAACAGGGGGGAAGCAATCAGCCCCAGCATTTT,CASSPEQGGSNQPQHF
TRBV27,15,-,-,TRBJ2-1,TGTGCCAGCAGCCGAGGGGGCGGGACCTACAATGAGCAGTTCTTC,CASSRGGGTYNEQFF
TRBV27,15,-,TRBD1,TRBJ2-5,TGTGCCAGCAGTCCGGACAGGGCAAACCAAGAGACCCAGTACTTC,CASSPDRANQETQYF
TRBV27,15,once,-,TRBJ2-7,TGTGCCAGCAGTATCTCTCCTGGATTTCGCAGCGAGCAGTACTTC,CASSISPGFRSEQYF
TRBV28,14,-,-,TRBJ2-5,TGTGCCAGCAGTTTAGGCTACCTCAAAGAGACCCAGTACTTC,CASSLGYLKETQYF